The TCR beta chain under discussion was sequenced for a study of cytomegalovirus exposure and HLA in healthy donors. 60 Vbeta and 13 Jbeta primers were used in PCR. TCRdb keeps only in-frame clones here, not all; method: immunoSEQ multiplex PCR. The sample has 130,000 to 150,000 clones; 60% to 80% are singletons. V lost 5 bases and J 4 bases, leaving 5 bases between the germline ends. This CDR3 region has 12 residues. CDR1 MNHNY and CDR2 SVGAGI come from the germline V gene (reference sequence). Findings of the study overall: 164 TCR beta chains were listed as cytomegalovirus-associated.

As concerns this clone: Its antigen is not identified.

The TCR comes from a woman in her thirties or forties in good health and CMV-seropositive. The chain has TRBV6-6 and TRBJ1-4; D is unresolved. Sequencing was performed on PBMCs. Here the CDR3 reads CASSRGNEKLFF. CDR3 nucleotides: TGTGCCAGCAGTCGGGGTAATGAAAAACTGTTTTTT.